This T cell receptor (beta chain) was retrieved from a study of human T cells and chemical hapten exposure. Extraction yielded total RNA from whole blood (unfractionated). J gave up 4 bases and V 5 bases, and 7 bases lay outside the gene matches. The CDR3 has 14 residues. The germline V gene encodes CDR1 SQVTM and CDR2 ANQGSEA. The table lists this clonotype with many counts. TCRdb used MiXCR to reprocess the 5' RACE reads, holding one entry per CDR3 protein. The data contain tens of thousands of distinct CDR3 sequences, roughly 7.7% of them seen just once; the ten biggest clones take up approximately 2.3%.

This chain joins TRBV29-1 and TRBJ2-1; 8 nucleotides align to TRBD2. The TCR originated in a male donor in good health. CDR3 DNA sequence: TGCAGCGTTCGGGGGCGCGGGGGGTACAATGAGCAGTTCTTC. This codes for CSVRGRGGYNEQFF.